Presented here are 11 T cell receptor beta chains from one specimen sequenced in a study of T cell responses to AZD1222 COVID-19 vaccine. Measured with immunoSEQ multiplex PCR; TCRdb has only the in-frame clones, and not every one. Of nearly 80,000 clones listed, approximately 80% are singletons. The material was peripheral blood, obtained on day 0 of AZD1222 vaccination. These TCRs come from an adult in good health.

The V call is TRBV5-1, the J call TRBJ2-2; D is perhaps TRBD2 (6 bases). Per the germline V gene, CDR1 is SGHRS and CDR2 is YFSETQ. The CDR3 has 15 amino acids. The V end was cut by 0 bases, the J end by 6 bases, with 12 bases between. CDR3 coding DNA: TGCGCCAGCAGCTTGGGTGGGCAGCGGGCCGGGGAGCTGTTTTTT. It is translated as CASSLGGQRAGELFF. Based on the CDR3 plus reference TRBV5-1 and TRBJ2-2, the full variable domain is KAGVTQTPRYLIKTRGQQVTLSCSPISGHRSVSWYQQTPGQGLQFLFEYFSETQRNKGNFPGRFSGRQFSNSRSEMNVSTLELGDSALYLCASSLGGQRAGELFFGEGSRLTVL.

This clone was observed a single time. The chain has TRBV14 and TRBJ1-1; D is undetermined. CDR3 size: 14 residues. Trimming removed 4 bases from V and 2 bases from J, with 11 bases in between. The V gene's germline CDR1 is SGHDN and CDR2 FVKESK. This CDR3 is CASSPLGGNTEAFF. CDR3 DNA: TGTGCCAGCAGCCCCCTCGGTGGAAACACTGAAGCTTTCTTT. The full variable domain, completed using reference TRBV14 and TRBJ1-1, is EAGVTQFPSHSVIEKGQTVTLRCDPISGHDNLYWYRRVMGKEIKFLLHFVKESKQDESGMPNNRFLAERTGGTYSTLKVQPAELEDSGVYFCASSPLGGNTEAFFGQGTRLTVV.

CDR3 loop: CASRKQGNTEAFF. In nucleotides, the CDR3 is TGTGCCAGCAGGAAACAGGGGAACACTGAAGCTTTCTTT. The rearrangement links TRBV6-5 to TRBJ1-1; TRBD1 might be the D (6 bases). The CDR3 is 13 amino acids. Trimming shortened V by 6 bases and J by 1 base, and 9 bases separated the two germline ends. Germline lookup yields CDR1 MNHEY and CDR2 SVGAGI.

The rearrangement uses TRBV5-1 and TRBJ2-4; 8 bases align to TRBD2. V trimming: 6 bases; J trimming: 6 bases; junction bases outside the gene matches: 5. In germline, CDR1 is SGHRS, CDR2 YFSETQ. The CDR3 covers 13 residues. CDR3 sequence reads: CASKGLAGNIQYF. CDR3 in DNA: TGCGCCAGCAAAGGGCTAGCGGGAAACATTCAGTACTTC.

The gene calls are TRBV28 and TRBJ1-1; D unresolved. The V gene's germline CDR1 is MDHEN and CDR2 SYDVKM. The V end was cut by 7 bases, the J end by 5 bases, with 14 bases between. The CDR3 extends over 13 amino acids. CDR3 coding DNA: TGTGCCAGCACGGAGGGAGCACGGACTGAAGCTTTCTTT. Translating gives CASTEGARTEAFF. The whole variable domain, filled in from reference TRBV28 and TRBJ1-1, reads DVKVTQSSRYLVKRTGEKVFLECVQDMDHENMFWYRQDPGLGLRLIYFSYDVKMKEKGDIPEGYSVSREKKERFSLILESASTNQTSMYLCASTEGARTEAFFGQGTRLTVV.

The chain couples TRBV12-2 to TRBJ2-4; the table calls TRBD2, which could not be checked here. TRBV12-2 is flagged as a pseudogene. CDR3 length equals 17 residues. The CDR3 is CASRGRIAGLAKNIQYF. In DNA form, the CDR3 reads TGTGCAAGTCGCGGACGAATAGCGGGACTAGCCAAAAACATTCAGTACTTC.

There are a few counts of this clone. This chain connects TRBV18 to TRBJ1-4; D gene ambiguous. CDR1 is KGHSH, CDR2 LQKENI, per germline. V was shortened by 6 bases and J by 8 bases, with 13 bases between the two germline ends. The CDR3 loop spans 13 amino acids. The CDR3 sequence: CASSPPPGEKLFF. The CDR3 nucleotides read TGTGCCAGCTCGCCCCCCCCGGGAGAAAAACTGTTTTTT.

This rearrangement joins TRBV5-1 to TRBJ1-1, with a tentative D call TRBD1 (6 bases). The ends were cut back, 1 base at V and 6 bases at J, with 16 bases in the middle. Germline CDR1 SGHRS, CDR2 YFSETQ. CDR3 length: 15 amino acids. The CDR3 DNA follows: TGCGCCAGCAGCTTGCCCGGGACCGGGGGCGCTGAAGCTTTCTTT. Translated, it gives CASSLPGTGGAEAFF.

The V gene is TRBV6-5, the J gene TRBJ2-1, with TRBD2 identical over 8 bases. J was trimmed by 6 bases and V by 10 bases; bases with no gene match: 14. Germline V CDR1 and CDR2: MNHEY, SVGAGI. The CDR3 is 15 residues long. The CDR3, as DNA: TGTGCCACCACCGGGGCGGGGGGCAAGGGCAATGAGCAGTTCTTC. Translated, it gives CATTGAGGKGNEQFF.

The gene calls are TRBV4-2 and TRBJ2-5; 8 nucleotides align to TRBD2. V shed 1 base and J 4 bases; nucleotides not matched to a gene: 8. CDR3 length: 16 residues. Germline CDR1 is LGHNA and CDR2 is YNFKEQ. CDR3 loop: CASSQASGGGGETQYF. The CDR3 DNA sequence: TGTGCCAGCAGCCAAGCGAGCGGGGGTGGGGGAGAGACCCAGTACTTC.

The CDR3 is CASSQLGGSGETQYF. In DNA form, the CDR3 reads TGTGCCAGCAGCCAATTAGGGGGGAGTGGAGAGACCCAGTACTTC. V gene TRBV4-2 combines with J gene TRBJ2-5; D may be TRBD1 or TRBD2 (6 bases each). This CDR3 has 15 residues. Germline assignment: CDR1 LGHNA and CDR2 YNFKEQ. Trimming cost V 2 bases and J 4 bases, with 14 bases left between them.